This T cell receptor beta chain came from a study of CD8 T cells in Susac syndrome (dated by TCRdb to about 2019). About the full investigation: Among the Susac syndrome patients who were sequenced, clinically active disease was present in six and clinical remission was observed in roughly eight. At blood withdrawal, Susac syndrome patients were either therapy-naive, taking corticosteroids (in some cases with IVIg as well), or taking IVIg alone. Whether CD8+ T cell activation and differentiation in Susac syndrome was antigen driven was tested using repertoire sequencing. Here is what the overall study found, with its caveats: In patients with Susac syndrome, the CD4+ T cell repertoire showed no detectable clonal expansion. The number of individuals in the TCR sequencing and HLA analysis was acknowledged as relatively small.

With respect to this clonotype: The antigen it binds to is not known. Base qualities are not recorded, but no much larger clone differs from it by a single base.

Peripheral blood CD8+ and CD4+ T cells from healthy donors, Susac syndrome patients and multiple sclerosis patients were profiled using high-throughput TCR beta sequencing. The Susac syndrome patients fulfilled recently defined diagnostic criteria for either definite or probable disease. Bulk CD8+ and CD4+ T cells were purified magnetically by negative isolation, whereas CD8+ TEMRA cells were enriched by FACS. Blood was drawn into EDTA tubes, processed within 24 hours, and PBMCs were isolated by density gradient centrifugation. PBMCs destined for TCR sequencing were cryopreserved in liquid nitrogen and later thawed in a 37 °C water bath. The sorted or isolated CD4+, CD8+ and CD8+ TEMRA cells had a purity of 90% or higher. RNA was extracted with the RNeasy kit and 0.5 to 1 ug was reverse transcribed using random hexamers. The immunoSEQ multiplex PCR assay, which covers 54 Vbeta and 13 Jbeta segments, was used to amplify TCR beta CDR3 regions. PCR amplification bias was corrected by using a synthetic template baseline for primer optimization and computational correction. For the original study's pipeline: Reads were assigned to V, D and J genes according to IMGT and analyzed in immunoSEQ Analyzer, with only productive sequences retained. Clonality was computed as one minus Shannon entropy normalized by log2 of the number of productive unique sequences. For each patient and control, public and private clones were evaluated within the 100 most prevalent clones. Clones were defined as Susac-specific when absent from the healthy and MS cohorts, from some 1,100 published viral clones and from other ImmuneACCESS disease sequences. TCRdb handled the public reads itself, with Q25 trimming in fastp and clone calling in MiXCR, and kept productive beta chains. Under each unique CDR3 protein, matching rows form one entry showing the most common genes and DNA. Here the V and J calls rest on TCRdb's processing, not on the authors' analysis. This sample is represented by some 210,000 distinct CDR3 sequences; 94% of them were singletons. Approximately 0.15% of the sample is in the top ten clones.

The sequenced sample consisted of CD4+ T cells from PBMCs. This clonotype was obtained from a human donor with Susac syndrome.

The nucleotides read TGTGCCAGCAGCGTAGGAGGGACTAGCGTGGACGAGCAGTTCTTC. It codes for CASSVGGTSVDEQFF. The chain is assembled from TRBV9 and TRBJ2-1, with TRBD2 identical over 10 junction bases. The germline V gene supplies CDR1 SGDLS and CDR2 YYNGEE. The CDR3 runs 15 amino acids, cysteine and phenylalanine included. Of all the DNA, just the CDR3 is kept, 45 bases in frame from base 1. Clipping removes 0 bases from V and 10 bases from J, with 7 as the unmatched junction base count.